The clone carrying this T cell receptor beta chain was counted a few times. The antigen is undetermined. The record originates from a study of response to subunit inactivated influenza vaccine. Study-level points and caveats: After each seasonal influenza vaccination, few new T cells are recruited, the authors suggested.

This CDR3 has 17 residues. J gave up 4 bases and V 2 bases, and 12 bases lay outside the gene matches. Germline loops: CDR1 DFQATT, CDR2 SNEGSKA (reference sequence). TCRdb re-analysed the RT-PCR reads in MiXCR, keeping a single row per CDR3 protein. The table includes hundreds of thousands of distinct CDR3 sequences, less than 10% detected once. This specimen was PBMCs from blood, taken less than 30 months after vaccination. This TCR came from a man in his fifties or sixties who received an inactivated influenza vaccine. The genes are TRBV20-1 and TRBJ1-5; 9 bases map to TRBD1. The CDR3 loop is CSARKPTGGNRNQPQHF. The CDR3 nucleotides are TGCAGTGCTAGAAAGCCGACAGGGGGTAATCGGAATCAGCCCCAGCATTTT.